This TCR beta chain emerged from a study of blood T cell repertoires in COVID-19. Germline V gives CDR1 SGHKS, CDR2 YYEKEE (reference sequence). This CDR3 is built from 15 residues. The V segment lost 4 bases and the J segment 2 bases; nucleotides outside the gene matches: 5. Study processing details: Reference gene primer amplification gave estimated nucleated cell counts. The table came from immunoSEQ multiplex PCR; TCRdb's copy has only in-frame clones and leaves some out. V and J calls and clone size are given by that table; D and trimming were obtained from the DNA. The sample records over 300,000 clones, around 90% being singletons.

Sequencing was carried out using peripheral blood. The chain combines TRBV5-5 with TRBJ2-5; 10 bases agree with TRBD1. The receptor comes from a man younger than 35 with active or convalescent COVID-19. In DNA form, the CDR3 reads TGTGCCAGCAGCGGCTGGACAGGGGGGCAAGAGACCCAGTACTTC. Protein product: CASSGWTGGQETQYF.